This note documents a single T cell receptor beta chain sequence. Antigen: not known. Method: immunoSEQ multiplex PCR; TCRdb's copy keeps in-frame clones and lacks some. The table has 97,000 or so clones, 80% to 95% seen once. These data belong to a study of siplizumab effects on memory and regulatory T cells. Study results and caveats: Sequences below about 10^-5 frequency were poorly captured. As a result, only a minor fraction of alloreactive clones mapped to unstimulated subsets.

V was pared by 2 bases and J by 4 bases, with 1 base of the junction left unmatched. The germline V gene has CDR1 SGHRS and CDR2 YFSETQ. This CDR3 comprises 15 residues. The sample consisted of CD4+ T cells sorted from blood. This clonotype was sampled from a human donor in good health. The rearrangement uses TRBV5-1 and TRBJ2-2; 11 positions agree with TRBD2. DNA for the CDR3: TGCGCCAGCAGCTTTAGCGGGAGGGGCACCGGGGAGCTGTTTTTT. This sequence encodes CASSFSGRGTGELFF. The full variable domain, in which reference TRBV5-1 and TRBJ2-2 provide the parts outside the CDR3, is KAGVTQTPRYLIKTRGQQVTLSCSPISGHRSVSWYQQTPGQGLQFLFEYFSETQRNKGNFPGRFSGRQFSNSRSEMNVSTLELGDSALYLCASSFSGRGTGELFFGEGSRLTVL.